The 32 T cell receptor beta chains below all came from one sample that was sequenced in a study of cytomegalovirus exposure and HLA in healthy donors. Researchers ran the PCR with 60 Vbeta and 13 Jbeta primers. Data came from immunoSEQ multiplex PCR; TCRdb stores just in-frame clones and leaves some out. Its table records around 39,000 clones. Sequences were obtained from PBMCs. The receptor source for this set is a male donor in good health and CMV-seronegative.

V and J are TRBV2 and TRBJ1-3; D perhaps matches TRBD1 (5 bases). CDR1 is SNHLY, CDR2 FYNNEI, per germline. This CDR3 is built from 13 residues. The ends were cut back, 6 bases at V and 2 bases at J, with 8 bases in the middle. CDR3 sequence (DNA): TGTGCCAGCAGCGGGGGGGCTGGAAACACCATATATTTT. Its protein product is CASSGGAGNTIYF.

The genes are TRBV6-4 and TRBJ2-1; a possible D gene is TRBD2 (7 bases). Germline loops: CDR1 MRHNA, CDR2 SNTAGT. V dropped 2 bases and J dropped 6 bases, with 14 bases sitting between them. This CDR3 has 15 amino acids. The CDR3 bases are TGTGCCAGCAGTGACGGGAGGGGGGCCCCCAATGAGCAGTTCTTC. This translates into CASSDGRGAPNEQFF.

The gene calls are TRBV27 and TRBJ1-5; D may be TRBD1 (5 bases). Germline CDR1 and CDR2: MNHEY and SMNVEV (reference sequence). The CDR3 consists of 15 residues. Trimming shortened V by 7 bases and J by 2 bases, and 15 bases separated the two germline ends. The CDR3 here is CASNSLGGGNQPQHF. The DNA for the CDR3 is TGTGCCAGCAATTCCCTGGGGGGGGGCAATCAGCCCCAGCATTTT.

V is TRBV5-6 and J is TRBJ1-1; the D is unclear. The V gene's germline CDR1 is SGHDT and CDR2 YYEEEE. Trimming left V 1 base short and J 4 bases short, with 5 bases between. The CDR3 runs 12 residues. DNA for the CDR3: TGTGCCAGCAGCTTGTACGGCACTGAAGCTTTCTTT. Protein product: CASSLYGTEAFF.

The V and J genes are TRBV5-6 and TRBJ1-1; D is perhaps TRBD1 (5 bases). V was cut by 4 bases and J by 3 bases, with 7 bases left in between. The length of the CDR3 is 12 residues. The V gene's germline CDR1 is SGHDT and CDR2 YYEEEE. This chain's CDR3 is CASSPGHTEAFF. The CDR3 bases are TGTGCCAGCAGCCCAGGGCACACTGAAGCTTTCTTT. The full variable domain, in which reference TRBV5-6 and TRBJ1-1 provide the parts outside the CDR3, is DAGVTQSPTHLIKTRGQQVTLRCSPKSGHDTVSWYQQALGQGPQFIFQYYEEEERQRGNFPDRFSGHQFPNYSSELNVNALLLGDSALYLCASSPGHTEAFFGQGTRLTVV.

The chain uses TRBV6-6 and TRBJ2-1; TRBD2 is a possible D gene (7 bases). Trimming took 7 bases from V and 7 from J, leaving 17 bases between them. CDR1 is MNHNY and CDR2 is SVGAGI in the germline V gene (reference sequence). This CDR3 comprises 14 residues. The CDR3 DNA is TGTGCCAGCAACCTTGGGGGGGGGCGAAATGAGCAGTTCTTC. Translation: CASNLGGGRNEQFF.

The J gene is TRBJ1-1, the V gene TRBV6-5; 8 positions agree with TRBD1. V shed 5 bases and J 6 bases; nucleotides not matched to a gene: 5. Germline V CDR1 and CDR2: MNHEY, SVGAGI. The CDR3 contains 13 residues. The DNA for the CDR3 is TGTGCCAGCAGTCGAGACAGGGGCTCTGAAGCTTTCTTT. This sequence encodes CASSRDRGSEAFF.

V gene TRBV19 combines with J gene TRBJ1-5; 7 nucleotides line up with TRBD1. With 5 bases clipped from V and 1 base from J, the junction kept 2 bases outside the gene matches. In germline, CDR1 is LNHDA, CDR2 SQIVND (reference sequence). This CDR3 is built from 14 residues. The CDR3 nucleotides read TGTGCCAGTAGTCTGACAGGGAGCAATCAGCCCCAGCATTTT. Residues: CASSLTGSNQPQHF.

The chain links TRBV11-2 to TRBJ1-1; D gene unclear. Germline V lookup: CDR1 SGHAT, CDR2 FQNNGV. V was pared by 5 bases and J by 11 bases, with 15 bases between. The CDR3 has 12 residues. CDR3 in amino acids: CASSPPGKEAFF. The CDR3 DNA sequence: TGTGCCAGCAGCCCACCGGGAAAGGAGGCTTTCTTT.

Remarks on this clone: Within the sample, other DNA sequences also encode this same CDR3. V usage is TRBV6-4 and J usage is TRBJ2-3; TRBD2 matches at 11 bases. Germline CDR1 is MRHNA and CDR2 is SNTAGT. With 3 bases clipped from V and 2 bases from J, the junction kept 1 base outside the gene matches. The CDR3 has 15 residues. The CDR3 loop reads CASSDSGGATDTQYF. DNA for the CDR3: TGTGCCAGCAGTGATAGCGGGGGGGCCACAGATACGCAGTATTTT.

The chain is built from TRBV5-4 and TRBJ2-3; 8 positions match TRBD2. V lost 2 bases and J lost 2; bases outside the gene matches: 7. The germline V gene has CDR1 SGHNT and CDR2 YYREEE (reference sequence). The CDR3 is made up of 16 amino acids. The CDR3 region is CASSFPGSGDTDTQYF. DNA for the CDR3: TGTGCCAGCAGCTTCCCCGGTAGCGGGGACACAGATACGCAGTATTTT.

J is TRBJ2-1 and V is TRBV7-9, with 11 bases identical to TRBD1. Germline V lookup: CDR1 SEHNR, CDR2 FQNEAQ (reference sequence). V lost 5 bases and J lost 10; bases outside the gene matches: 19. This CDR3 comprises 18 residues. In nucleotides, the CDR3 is TGTGCCAGCAGCCCTAAGACCGGGACAGGGGGAATCTTAGGAGAGCAGTTCTTC. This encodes CASSPKTGTGGILGEQFF.

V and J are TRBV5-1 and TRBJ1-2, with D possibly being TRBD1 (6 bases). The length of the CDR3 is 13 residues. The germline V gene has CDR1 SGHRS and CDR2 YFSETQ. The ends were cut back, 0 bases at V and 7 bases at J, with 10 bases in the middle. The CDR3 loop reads CASSLAGGRGYTF. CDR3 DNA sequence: TGCGCCAGCAGCTTGGCGGGGGGGCGTGGCTACACCTTC.

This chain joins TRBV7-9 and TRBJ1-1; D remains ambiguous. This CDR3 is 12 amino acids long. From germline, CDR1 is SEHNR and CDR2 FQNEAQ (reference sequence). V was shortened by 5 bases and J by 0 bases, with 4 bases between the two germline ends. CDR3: CASSPMNTEAFF. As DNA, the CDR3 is TGTGCCAGCAGCCCTATGAACACTGAAGCTTTCTTT. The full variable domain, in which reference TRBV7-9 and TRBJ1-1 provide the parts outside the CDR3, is DTGVSQNPRHKITKRGQNVTFRCDPISEHNRLYWYRQTLGQGPEFLTYFQNEAQLEKSRLLSDRFSAERPKGSFSTLEIQRTEQGDSAMYLCASSPMNTEAFFGQGTRLTVV.

The CDR3 DNA is TGTGCCAGCAGCATCACGAGTGAAAAACTGTTTTTT. Amino acids: CASSITSEKLFF. This chain links TRBV7-9 with TRBJ1-4; no clear D gene. V was cut by 5 bases and J by 7 bases, with 8 bases left in between. Germline V CDR1 and CDR2: SEHNR, FQNEAQ (reference sequence). The CDR3 totals 12 residues.

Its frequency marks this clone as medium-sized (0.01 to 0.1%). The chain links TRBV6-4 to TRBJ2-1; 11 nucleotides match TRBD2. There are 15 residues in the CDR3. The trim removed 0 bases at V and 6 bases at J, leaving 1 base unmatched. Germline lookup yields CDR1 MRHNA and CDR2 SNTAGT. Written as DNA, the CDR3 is TGTGCCAGCAGTGACTCTAGCGGGGGGGCCAATGAGCAGTTCTTC. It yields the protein CASSDSSGGANEQFF.

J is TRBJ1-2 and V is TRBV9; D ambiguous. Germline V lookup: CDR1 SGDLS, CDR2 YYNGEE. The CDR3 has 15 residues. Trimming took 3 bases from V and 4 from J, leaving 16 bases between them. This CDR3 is CASSATSEGAYGYTF. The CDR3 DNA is TGTGCCAGCAGCGCGACCTCGGAGGGTGCCTATGGCTACACCTTC.

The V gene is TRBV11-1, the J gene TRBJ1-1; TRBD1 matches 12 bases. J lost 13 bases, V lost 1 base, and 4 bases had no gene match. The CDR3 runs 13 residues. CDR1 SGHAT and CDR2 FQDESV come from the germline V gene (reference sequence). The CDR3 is CASSLGDRGRVFF. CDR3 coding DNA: TGTGCCAGCAGCTTAGGGGACAGGGGGCGCGTTTTCTTT. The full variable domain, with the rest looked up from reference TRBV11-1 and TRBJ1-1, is EAEVAQSPRYKITEKSQAVAFWCDPISGHATLYWYRQILGQGPELLVQFQDESVVDDSQLPKDRFSAERLKGVDSTLKIQPAELGDSAMYLCASSLGDRGRVFFGQGTRLTVV.

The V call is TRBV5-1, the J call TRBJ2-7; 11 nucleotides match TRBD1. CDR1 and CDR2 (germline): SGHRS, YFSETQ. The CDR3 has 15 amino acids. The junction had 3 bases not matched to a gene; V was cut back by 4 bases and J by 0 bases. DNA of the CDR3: TGCGCCAGCAGCCCCGGGACAGGGGGCTCCTACGAGCAGTACTTC. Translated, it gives CASSPGTGGSYEQYF.

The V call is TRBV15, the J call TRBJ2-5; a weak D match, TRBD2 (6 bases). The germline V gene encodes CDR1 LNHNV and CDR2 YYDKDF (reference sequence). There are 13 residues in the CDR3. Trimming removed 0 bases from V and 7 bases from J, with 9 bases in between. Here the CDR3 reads CATSREGGGTQYF. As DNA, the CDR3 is TGTGCCACCAGCAGAGAGGGGGGAGGGACCCAGTACTTC.

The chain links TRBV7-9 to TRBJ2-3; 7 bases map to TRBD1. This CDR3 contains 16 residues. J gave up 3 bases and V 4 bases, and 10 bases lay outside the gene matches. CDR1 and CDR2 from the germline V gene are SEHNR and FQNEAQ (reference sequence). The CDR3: CASSSQGYVLTDTQYF. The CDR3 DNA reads TGTGCCAGCAGCTCACAGGGGTACGTTCTGACAGATACGCAGTATTTT.

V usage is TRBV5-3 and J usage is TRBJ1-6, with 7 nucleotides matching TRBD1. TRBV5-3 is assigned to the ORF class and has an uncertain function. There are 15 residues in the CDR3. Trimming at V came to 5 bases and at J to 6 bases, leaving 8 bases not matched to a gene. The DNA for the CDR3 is TGTGCCAGAAGTCAAAGGGGACAGTTTAATTCACCCCTCCACTTT. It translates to CARSQRGQFNSPLHF.

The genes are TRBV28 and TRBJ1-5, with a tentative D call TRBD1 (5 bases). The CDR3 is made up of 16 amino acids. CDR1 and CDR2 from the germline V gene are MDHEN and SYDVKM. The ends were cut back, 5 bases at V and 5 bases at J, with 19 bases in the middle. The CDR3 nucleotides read TGTGCCAGCAGTCCCTGGCAGGGAGGTTTTGATCAGCCCCAGCATTTT. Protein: CASSPWQGGFDQPQHF.

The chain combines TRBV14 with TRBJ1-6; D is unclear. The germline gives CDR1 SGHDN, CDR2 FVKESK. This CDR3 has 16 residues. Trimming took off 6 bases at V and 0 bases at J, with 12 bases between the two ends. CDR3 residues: CASRGDGSSYNSPLHF. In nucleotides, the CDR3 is TGTGCCAGCAGGGGAGACGGAAGCTCCTATAATTCACCCCTCCACTTT.

The CDR3 loop reads CASSEFTTVETQYF. Here the CDR3 DNA reads TGCGCCAGCAGTGAGTTTACAACCGTGGAGACCCAGTACTTC. The chain is built from TRBV10-2 and TRBJ2-5; D gene unclear. This CDR3 is built from 14 residues. Germline loops: CDR1 WSHSY, CDR2 SAAADI. V was trimmed by 1 base and J by 5 bases, leaving 11 bases between them.

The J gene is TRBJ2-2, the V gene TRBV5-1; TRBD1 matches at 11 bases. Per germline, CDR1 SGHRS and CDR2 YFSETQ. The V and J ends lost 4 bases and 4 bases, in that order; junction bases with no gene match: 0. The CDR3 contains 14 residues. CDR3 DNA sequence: TGCGCCAGCAGCGGGACAGGGGGCACCGGGGAGCTGTTTTTT. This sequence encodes CASSGTGGTGELFF.

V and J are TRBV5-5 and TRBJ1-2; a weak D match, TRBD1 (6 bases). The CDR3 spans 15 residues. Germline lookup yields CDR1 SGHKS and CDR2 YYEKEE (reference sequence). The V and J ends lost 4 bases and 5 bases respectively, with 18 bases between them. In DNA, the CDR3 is TGTGCCAGCAGCACAGGGACCGGGTCTGTTTATGGCTACACCTTC. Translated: CASSTGTGSVYGYTF.

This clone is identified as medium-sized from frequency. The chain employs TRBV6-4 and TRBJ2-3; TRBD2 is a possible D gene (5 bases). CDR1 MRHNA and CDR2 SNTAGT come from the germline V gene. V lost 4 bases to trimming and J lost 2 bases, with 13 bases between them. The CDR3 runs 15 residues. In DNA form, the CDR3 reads TGTGCCAGCAGTGCGGGCCGGGGAGACACAGATACGCAGTATTTT. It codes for CASSAGRGDTDTQYF.

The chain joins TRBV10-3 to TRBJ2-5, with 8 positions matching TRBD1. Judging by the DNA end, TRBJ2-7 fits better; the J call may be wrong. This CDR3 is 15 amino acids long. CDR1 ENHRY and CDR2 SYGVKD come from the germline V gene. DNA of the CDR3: TGTGCCATCAGTGAGTCGGAACAGGGGGCCTACGAGCAGTACTTC. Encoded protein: CAISESEQGAYEQYF.

The CDR3 sequence is CAIKRAGDSSYEQYF. The DNA of the CDR3 is TGTGCCATCAAGAGAGCGGGGGACAGCTCCTACGAGCAGTACTTC. The chain recombines TRBV10-3 with TRBJ2-7; weak D call: TRBD2 (8 bases). Germline V CDR1 and CDR2: ENHRY, SYGVKD. V lost 7 bases and J 0 bases, leaving 16 bases between the germline ends. CDR3 length equals 15 residues.

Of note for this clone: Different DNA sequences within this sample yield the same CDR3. The CDR3 sequence: CASSPRRGTGADYGYTF. Written as DNA, the CDR3 is TGTGCCAGCTCACCGAGGCGCGGGACAGGGGCCGACTATGGCTACACCTTC. V usage is TRBV18 and J usage is TRBJ1-2; 10 bases agree with TRBD1. After removal of 3 bases from V and 3 bases from J, the junction contained 10 bases not matched to a gene. The germline V gene encodes CDR1 KGHSH and CDR2 LQKENI. The length of the CDR3 is 17 residues.

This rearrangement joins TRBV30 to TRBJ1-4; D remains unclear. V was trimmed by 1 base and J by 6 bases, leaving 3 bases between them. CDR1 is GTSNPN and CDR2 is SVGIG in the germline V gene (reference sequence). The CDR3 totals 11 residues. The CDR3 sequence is CAWSAYEKLFF. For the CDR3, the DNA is TGTGCCTGGAGTGCCTATGAAAAACTGTTTTTT. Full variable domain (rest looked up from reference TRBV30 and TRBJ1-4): SQTIHQWPATLVQPVGSPLSLECTVEGTSNPNLYWYRQAAGRGLQLLFYSVGIGQISSEVPQNLSASRPQDRQFILSSKKLLLSDSGFYLCAWSAYEKLFFGSGTQLSVL.